The following is a TCR beta chain sequence with its context. This sample was taken from a study of blood T cell repertoires in COVID-19. About the study: Material from acute and convalescent COVID-19 was sourced from the United States, Italy and Spain. The cDNA or gDNA used as material had been derived from T cells, B-cell-depleted T cells, or PBMCs.

Germline-derived CDR1 and CDR2 are KGHSY and FQNENV. This CDR3 contains 14 residues. V lost 2 bases, J lost 8 bases, and 15 bases lay in between. In the original workflow: Estimates of nucleated cell counts were drawn from the amplification of reference gene primers. The method was immunoSEQ multiplex PCR; TCRdb's version includes in-frame clones alone and lacks a portion of them. That table supplies the V and J calls and clone size; D and trimming were determined from the DNA. The sample comprises 30,000 to 40,000 clones, approximately 91% of which are singletons, and 13% to 15% rests with the top ten.

This TCR was recovered from a human donor with active COVID-19. The donor label of this sample is uncertain. The rearrangement joins TRBV16 to TRBJ1-2; no clear D gene. Sequencing used peripheral blood. The CDR3 region is CASSQGTGSEGYTF. In DNA, the CDR3 is TGTGCCAGCAGCCAAGGTACGGGATCGGAGGGCTACACCTTC.